This note documents a single T cell receptor beta chain sequence. Its antigen remains unknown. The PCR employed 60 Vbeta primers together with 13 Jbeta primers. The data were produced by immunoSEQ multiplex PCR, yet TCRdb's version contains in-frame clones alone and is incomplete. The sample carries under 100,000 clones, less than 65% recorded once. The sample originates from a study of cytomegalovirus exposure and HLA in healthy donors. Study results and limitations: As immune exposure information, only CMV serostatus was available.

Source material: PBMCs. The sequence came from a woman in her 30s in good health and CMV-seropositive.

The DNA for the CDR3 is TGTGCCAGCAGTGAAGAGGCTAGGGGCCTCAATGAGCAGTACTTC. It yields the protein CASSEEARGLNEQYF. V usage is TRBV6-1 and J usage is TRBJ2-7, with a tentative D call TRBD1 (5 bases). Looked up from germline, CDR1 is MNHNS and CDR2 is SASEGT. Trimming removed 1 base from V and 7 bases from J, with 17 bases in between. The CDR3 covers 15 residues.